This TCR beta chain was captured by sequencing in a study of T cells in Graves' hyperthyroidism and ophthalmopathy. CDR3 length: 14 residues. CDR1 and CDR2 from the germline V gene are SGHRS and YFSETQ. V lost 5 bases and J lost 6; bases outside the gene matches: 6. This clonotype was seen only a few times. Using RNA transcripts as the source, TCR beta CDR3 regions were amplified. HTBI primers were used for first-round RT-PCR of the TCR CDR3. Using its own MiXCR run on the multiplex PCR reads, TCRdb lists one record per CDR3 protein. The table includes approximately 700,000 distinct CDR3 sequences, 16% detected once.

This chain joins TRBV5-1 and TRBJ2-2; 8 bases align to TRBD1. This clonotype originated in a man aged 18 to 29 with Graves' hyperthyroidism. The sequencing sample was made of blood. The CDR3: CASRSQGAAGELFF. Here the CDR3 DNA reads TGCGCCAGCAGATCTCAGGGGGCGGCCGGGGAGCTGTTTTTT. Supplemented by reference TRBV5-1 and TRBJ2-2, the full variable domain reads KAGVTQTPRYLIKTRGQQVTLSCSPISGHRSVSWYQQTPGQGLQFLFEYFSETQRNKGNFPGRFSGRQFSNSRSEMNVSTLELGDSALYLCASRSQGAAGELFFGEGSRLTVL.